These 17 T cell receptor beta chains were sequenced from one sample in a study of cytomegalovirus exposure and HLA in healthy donors. 13 Jbeta primers and 60 Vbeta primers were used for the PCR. The data were produced by immunoSEQ multiplex PCR, yet TCRdb's version contains in-frame clones alone and is incomplete. The sample yields approximately 160,000 clones, roughly 79% seen once. The sample comprised PBMCs. The receptor source for this set is a man in his late teens or twenties in good health and CMV-seropositive.

The chain combines TRBV27 with TRBJ2-1; 9 bases map to TRBD1. The V and J ends lost 5 bases and 9 bases, in that order; junction bases with no gene match: 11. Germline V gives CDR1 MNHEY, CDR2 SMNVEV (reference sequence). The CDR3 is 15 amino acids. CDR3 in amino acids: CASSHGTGYLGEQFF. CDR3 bases: TGTGCCAGCAGTCACGGGACAGGGTATCTAGGTGAGCAGTTCTTC.

V gene TRBV11-1 combines with J gene TRBJ2-7, with 7 bases identical to TRBD1. CDR1 is SGHAT and CDR2 is FQDESV in the germline V gene (reference sequence). There are 15 residues in the CDR3. Unmatched junction bases numbered 11, after V lost 6 bases and J lost 3 bases. CDR3 coding DNA: TGTGCCAGCAGTCCCGGGTCGTCAGGGGGCTACGAGCAGTACTTC. It encodes CASSPGSSGGYEQYF.

This rearrangement joins TRBV6-1 to TRBJ1-4; 7 positions match TRBD1. The CDR3 is made up of 16 amino acids. CDR1 is MNHNS, CDR2 SASEGT, per germline. V lost 3 bases and J lost 7; bases outside the gene matches: 11. CDR3 loop: CASSDAGRQGSEKLFF. CDR3 nucleotide sequence: TGTGCCAGCAGTGATGCGGGTAGACAGGGTAGTGAAAAACTGTTTTTT.

This clone was counted once. This chain links TRBV19 with TRBJ2-7; no clear D gene. Germline lookup yields CDR1 LNHDA and CDR2 SQIVND (reference sequence). V was shortened by 1 base and J by 3 bases, with 10 bases between the two germline ends. The CDR3 extends over 14 amino acids. The CDR3 loop is CASSIGLGDYEQYF. The CDR3 nucleotides are TGTGCCAGTAGTATAGGCCTAGGAGACTACGAGCAGTACTTC.

Regarding this clone: A junction end diverges from the germline sequence, so it may reflect a read error. The chain couples TRBV6-1 to TRBJ1-2; 8 positions match TRBD1. Germline CDR1 is MNHNS and CDR2 is SASEGT. The CDR3 spans 14 residues. Here the CDR3 reads CASSARGHGGGHTF. The CDR3, as DNA: TGTGCCAGCAGTGCCAGGGGGCATGGGGGTGGCCACACCTTC.

In its sample, this clone was seen a few times. The chain links TRBV6-1 to TRBJ2-7, with 7 bases that match TRBD1. The germline V gene has CDR1 MNHNS and CDR2 SASEGT. After removal of 7 bases from V and 1 base from J, the junction contained 4 bases not matched to a gene. This CDR3 is 13 amino acids long. CDR3: CASTGTVSYEQYF. The DNA of the CDR3 is TGTGCCAGCACAGGGACAGTTTCCTACGAGCAGTACTTC.

The rearrangement joins TRBV4-3 to TRBJ2-7; D remains ambiguous. V lost 0 bases and J lost 3, with 15 bases in between. In germline, CDR1 is LGHNA, CDR2 YSLEER. The CDR3 extends over 16 amino acids. This CDR3 is CASSQETYVSFYEQYF. The CDR3 region has the DNA TGCGCCAGCAGCCAAGAAACCTACGTTTCCTTCTACGAGCAGTACTTC.

This chain links TRBV6-1 with TRBJ2-7, with a tentative D call TRBD1 (6 bases). Trimming cost V 8 bases and J 5 bases, with 10 bases left between them. The CDR3 is 11 residues long. Germline assignment: CDR1 MNHNS and CDR2 SASEGT. Here the CDR3 DNA reads TGTGCCAGCCTACAGGGCGACGAGCAGTACTTC. Translation gives CASLQGDEQYF.

The chain has TRBV4-1 and TRBJ2-7, with 7 bases matching TRBD1. The ends lost 0 bases at V and 0 bases at J; junction bases unmatched: 2. The CDR3 consists of 15 residues. Germline V gene sequence: CDR1 MGHRA, CDR2 YSYEKL. CDR3 sequence (DNA): TGCGCCAGCAGCCAAGAAGGGACAGACTCCTACGAGCAGTACTTC. It specifies CASSQEGTDSYEQYF.

V usage is TRBV10-2 and J usage is TRBJ2-1; 7 bases map to TRBD2. V shed 3 bases and J 0 bases; nucleotides not matched to a gene: 5. CDR1 WSHSY and CDR2 SAAADI come from the germline V gene. The CDR3 spans 16 residues. In DNA, the CDR3 is TGCGCCAGCAGTGACCCCCCGGGAGGCTCCTACAATGAGCAGTTCTTC. It yields the protein CASSDPPGGSYNEQFF.

In this sample, this clone turned up once. The chain uses TRBV27 and TRBJ2-3, with D uncertain. The V gene's germline CDR1 is MNHEY and CDR2 SMNVEV (reference sequence). The ends were cut back, 6 bases at V and 2 bases at J, with 18 bases in the middle. The CDR3 is 16 amino acids. CDR3 sequence (DNA): TGTGCCAGCAGCCAACTGAACGGCGGATTCACAGATACGCAGTATTTT. As protein: CASSQLNGGFTDTQYF.

The chain couples TRBV15 to TRBJ1-5, with a tentative D call TRBD1 (6 bases). V was cut by 0 bases and J by 4 bases, with 10 bases left in between. This CDR3 region has 15 residues. The germline gives CDR1 LNHNV, CDR2 YYDKDF (reference sequence). In DNA form, the CDR3 reads TGTGCCACCAGCAGAGATCTAGGACAGAATCAGCCCCAGCATTTT. It specifies CATSRDLGQNQPQHF.

The chain uses TRBV6-1 and TRBJ2-7, with 9 nucleotides matching TRBD2. Per the germline V gene, CDR1 is MNHNS and CDR2 is SASEGT. Trimming took 6 bases from V and 4 from J; bases not matched to a gene: 7. The CDR3 covers 14 residues. CDR3 bases: TGTGCCAGCAGAATATCTAGCGGGATTTACGAGCAGTACTTC. Residues: CASRISSGIYEQYF.

The chain uses TRBV5-5 and TRBJ2-3, with TRBD2 matching 14 bases. The germline V gene has CDR1 SGHKS and CDR2 YYEKEE (reference sequence). The J segment lost 1 base and the V segment lost 3 bases, leaving 7 bases of the junction unmatched. CDR3 length equals 18 residues. The CDR3: CASSSGLAGGGRTDTQYF. The CDR3 DNA reads as TGTGCCAGCAGCTCCGGACTAGCGGGAGGAGGACGCACAGATACGCAGTATTTT. The full variable domain, completed using reference TRBV5-5 and TRBJ2-3, is DAGVTQSPTHLIKTRGQQVTLRCSPISGHKSVSWYQQVLGQGPQFIFQYYEKEERGRGNFPDRFSARQFPNYSSELNVNALLLGDSALYLCASSSGLAGGGRTDTQYFGPGTRLTVL.

This clone was counted between two and nine times. This chain connects TRBV6-5 to TRBJ1-1, with D hard to call. V was shortened by 6 bases and J by 1 base, with 12 bases between the two germline ends. Germline V lookup: CDR1 MNHEY, CDR2 SVGAGI. The CDR3 runs to 14 residues. Here the CDR3 DNA reads TGTGCCAGCAGGTACGGACGGGAGAACACTGAAGCTTTCTTT. This gives the protein CASRYGRENTEAFF.

This chain connects TRBV7-9 to TRBJ2-1; the D gene is possibly TRBD2 (6 bases). Trimming left V 4 bases short and J 9 bases short, with 22 bases between. Germline lookup yields CDR1 SEHNR and CDR2 FQNEAQ (reference sequence). The CDR3 is 16 amino acids. CDR3 loop: CASSSPGLGEAGEQFF. The CDR3 nucleotides are TGTGCCAGCAGCTCACCGGGACTTGGGGAGGCGGGTGAGCAGTTCTTC.

This rearrangement joins TRBV5-6 to TRBJ1-2; maybe TRBD1 (5 bases). Germline CDR1 and CDR2: SGHDT and YYEEEE. The CDR3 is 15 amino acids. The V gene lost 0 bases and the J gene lost 5 bases, with 14 bases spanning the gap. Written as DNA, the CDR3 is TGTGCCAGCAGCTTGGTTGGGGGGAGACCATATGGCTACACCTTC. Its protein is CASSLVGGRPYGYTF.